This TCR beta chain appears in the sequencing data of a study of CD8+ T cells in alopecia areata. Study-wide context: The study gave treated patients oral tofacitinib at 5 to 10 mg twice daily.

RNA extraction and reverse transcription yielded cDNA as sequencing template. TCRdb keeps only in-frame clones here, not all; method: immunoSEQ multiplex PCR. The top ten hold 5% to 7.5% of the sample, which has more than 110,000 clones, around 50% seen once. Study observations and caveats: Scalp samples also yield sequences from resident alphabeta T cells of normal skin.

V dropped 1 base and J dropped 6 bases, with 9 bases sitting between them. The CDR3 totals 12 residues. The germline V gene encodes CDR1 SQVTM and CDR2 ANQGSEA. The investigators collected lesional scalp punch biopsies and peripheral blood from alopecia areata patients. A word on this clone: Its target is not known.

This receptor was taken from a human donor with alopecia areata. The chain uses TRBV29-1 and TRBJ1-1; D might be TRBD1 (6 bases). This material consisted of CD4+ T cells sorted from blood, taken at week 0. This CDR3 is CSVEAKGAEAFF. The CDR3, as DNA: TGCAGCGTTGAAGCGAAGGGGGCTGAAGCTTTCTTT.